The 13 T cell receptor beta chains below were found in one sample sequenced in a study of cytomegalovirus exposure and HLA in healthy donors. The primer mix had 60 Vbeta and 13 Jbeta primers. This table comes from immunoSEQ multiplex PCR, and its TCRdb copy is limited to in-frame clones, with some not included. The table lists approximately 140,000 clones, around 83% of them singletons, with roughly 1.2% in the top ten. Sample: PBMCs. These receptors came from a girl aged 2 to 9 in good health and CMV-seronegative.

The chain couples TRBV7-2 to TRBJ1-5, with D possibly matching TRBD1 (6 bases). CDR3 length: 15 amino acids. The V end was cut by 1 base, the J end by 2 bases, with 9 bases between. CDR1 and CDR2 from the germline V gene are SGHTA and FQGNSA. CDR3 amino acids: CASSLGAGGNQPQHF. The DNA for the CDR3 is TGTGCCAGCAGCTTAGGGGCAGGGGGCAATCAGCCCCAGCATTTT.

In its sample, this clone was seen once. The CDR3 region has the DNA TGTGCCAGCGGGGGGGCAGGGAGGGCCAATTATGGCTACACCTTC. It specifies CASGGAGRANYGYTF. The chain couples TRBV27 to TRBJ1-2, with D tentatively TRBD1 (6 bases). Between the trimmed V and J ends, which lost 8 bases and 5 bases, there was a span of 21 bases. This CDR3 spans 15 amino acids. Germline assignment: CDR1 MNHEY and CDR2 SMNVEV (reference sequence).

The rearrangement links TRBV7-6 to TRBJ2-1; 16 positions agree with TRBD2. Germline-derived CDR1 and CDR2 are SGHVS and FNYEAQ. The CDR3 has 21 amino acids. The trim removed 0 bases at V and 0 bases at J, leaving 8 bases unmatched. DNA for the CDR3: TGTGCCAGCAGCTTAGCACGTGGGACTAGCGGGAGGGGGAGCTCCTACAATGAGCAGTTCTTC. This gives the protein CASSLARGTSGRGSSYNEQFF.

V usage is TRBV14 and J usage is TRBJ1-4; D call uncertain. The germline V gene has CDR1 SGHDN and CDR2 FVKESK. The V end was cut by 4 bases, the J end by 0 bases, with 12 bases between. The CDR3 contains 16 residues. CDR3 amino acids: CASSPTYRATNEKLFF. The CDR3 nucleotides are TGTGCCAGCAGCCCGACCTACAGAGCAACTAATGAAAAACTGTTTTTT.

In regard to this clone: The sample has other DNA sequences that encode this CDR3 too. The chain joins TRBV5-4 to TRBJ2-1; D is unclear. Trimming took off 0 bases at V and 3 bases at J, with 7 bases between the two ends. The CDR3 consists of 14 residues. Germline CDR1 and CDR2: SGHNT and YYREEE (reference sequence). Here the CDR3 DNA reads TGTGCCAGCAGCTTGGGAGCTGGCTACAATGAGCAGTTCTTC. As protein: CASSLGAGYNEQFF.

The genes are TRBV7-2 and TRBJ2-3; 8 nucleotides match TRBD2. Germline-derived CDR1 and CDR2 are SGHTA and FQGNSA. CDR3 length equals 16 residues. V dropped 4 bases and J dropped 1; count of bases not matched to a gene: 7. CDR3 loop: CASSSLGAGGTDTQYF. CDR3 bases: TGTGCCAGCAGCTCCCTGGGAGCGGGGGGCACAGATACGCAGTATTTT.

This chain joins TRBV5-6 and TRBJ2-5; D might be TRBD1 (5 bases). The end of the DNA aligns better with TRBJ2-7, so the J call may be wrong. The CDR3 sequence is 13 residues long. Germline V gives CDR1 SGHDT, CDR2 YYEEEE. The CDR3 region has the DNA TGTGCCAGCAGCTCGACAGTGCACCTCGAGCAGTACTTC. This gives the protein CASSSTVHLEQYF.

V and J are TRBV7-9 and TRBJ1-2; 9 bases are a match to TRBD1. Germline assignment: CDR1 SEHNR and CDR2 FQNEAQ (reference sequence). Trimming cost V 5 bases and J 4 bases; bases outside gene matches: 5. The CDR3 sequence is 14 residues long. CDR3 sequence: CASSPGQGIYGYTF. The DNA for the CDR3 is TGTGCCAGCAGCCCGGGACAGGGTATCTATGGCTACACCTTC. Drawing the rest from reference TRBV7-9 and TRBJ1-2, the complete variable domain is DTGVSQNPRHKITKRGQNVTFRCDPISEHNRLYWYRQTLGQGPEFLTYFQNEAQLEKSRLLSDRFSAERPKGSFSTLEIQRTEQGDSAMYLCASSPGQGIYGYTFGSGTRLTVV.

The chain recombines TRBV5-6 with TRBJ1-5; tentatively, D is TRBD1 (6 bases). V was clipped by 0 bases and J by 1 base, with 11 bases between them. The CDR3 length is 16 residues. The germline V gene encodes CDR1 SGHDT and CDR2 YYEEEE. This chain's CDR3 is CASSLGGLWSNQPQHF. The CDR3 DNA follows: TGTGCCAGCAGCTTGGGGGGGCTGTGGAGCAATCAGCCCCAGCATTTT.

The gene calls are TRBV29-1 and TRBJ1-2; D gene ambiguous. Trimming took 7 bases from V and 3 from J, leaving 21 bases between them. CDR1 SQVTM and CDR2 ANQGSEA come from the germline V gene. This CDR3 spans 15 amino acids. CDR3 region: CSAKTNRVKDYGYTF. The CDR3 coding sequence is TGCAGCGCAAAGACTAACCGGGTAAAAGACTATGGCTACACCTTC.

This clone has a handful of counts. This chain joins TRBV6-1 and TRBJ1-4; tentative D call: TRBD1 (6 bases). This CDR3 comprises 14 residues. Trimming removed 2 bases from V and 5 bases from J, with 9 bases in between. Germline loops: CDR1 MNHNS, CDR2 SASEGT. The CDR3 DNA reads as TGTGCCAGCAGTGAACTTAGGGGGAATGAAAAACTGTTTTTT. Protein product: CASSELRGNEKLFF.

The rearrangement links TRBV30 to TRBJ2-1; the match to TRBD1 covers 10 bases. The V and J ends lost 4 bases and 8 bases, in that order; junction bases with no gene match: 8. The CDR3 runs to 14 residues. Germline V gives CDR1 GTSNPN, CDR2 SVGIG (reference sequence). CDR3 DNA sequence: TGTGCCTGGAATGGGGACAGGGGTTACCATGAGCAGTTCTTC. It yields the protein CAWNGDRGYHEQFF.

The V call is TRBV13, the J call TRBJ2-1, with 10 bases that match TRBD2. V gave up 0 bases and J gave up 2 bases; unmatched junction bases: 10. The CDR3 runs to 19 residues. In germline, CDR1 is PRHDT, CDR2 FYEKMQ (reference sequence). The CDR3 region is CASSLGSGAGGVPYNEQFF. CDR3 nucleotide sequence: TGTGCCAGCAGCTTAGGATCGGGAGCGGGAGGGGTACCCTACAATGAGCAGTTCTTC.